Here is one T cell receptor beta chain with its context. Antigen unknown. The CDR3 runs 14 residues. Germline CDR1 reads GTSNPN; CDR2 reads SVGIG (reference sequence). V was shortened by 2 bases and J by 4 bases, with 13 bases between the two germline ends. This specimen belongs to a study of vaccination and CD4 T cells after COVID-19. Study as a whole: As control conditions, cultures were given either a CEFX pool serving as positive control, an HIV-1 Nef pool, or no peptide at all.

The assay that was used to sequence DNA from cultured CD4+ T cells was the Oncomine TCR Beta short-read assay. A single record per CDR3 protein comes from TCRdb applying MiXCR to the PCR reads. This sample has approximately 15,000 distinct CDR3 sequences, with approximately 50% found just once. Whole-study findings and limits: Median SARS-CoV-2-reactive clonotype numbers went from 21 to 38; this increase was not significant.

This sample's treatment: roughly 11-day PBMC culture with coronavirus spike peptide pools or control peptides (ViraFEST assay). This clonotype was obtained from a human donor who had recovered from COVID-19. Specimen: CD4+ T cells from blood, cultured in vitro. The V gene is TRBV30, the J gene TRBJ2-3, with D unresolved. CDR3 DNA: TGTGCCTGGAGTTTAGGGAAGTTGGCAGATACGCAGTATTTT. This encodes CAWSLGKLADTQYF.